Shown below are 5 T cell receptor beta chains from a single sample sequenced in a study of cytomegalovirus exposure and HLA in healthy donors. Primers for the PCR totalled 60 Vbeta and 13 Jbeta. Repertoires were generated with immunoSEQ multiplex PCR, while TCRdb's copy carries only in-frame clones and drops some. The sample has 150,000 to 200,000 clones; approximately 84% are singletons. Sequenced material: PBMCs. These receptors came from a boy aged 5-17 years in good health and CMV-seronegative.

The rearrangement links TRBV9 to TRBJ2-1; the match to TRBD2 covers 13 bases. CDR1 SGDLS and CDR2 YYNGEE come from the germline V gene. V gave up 3 bases and J gave up 1 base; unmatched junction bases: 10. The CDR3 consists of 19 residues. The CDR3 reads CASSGLGLAGETSYNEQFF. For the CDR3, the DNA is TGTGCCAGCAGCGGATTAGGACTAGCGGGGGAAACATCCTACAATGAGCAGTTCTTC.

J is TRBJ1-6 and V is TRBV7-9; 8 positions match TRBD1. Germline CDR1 is SEHNR and CDR2 is FQNEAQ (reference sequence). The CDR3 runs 18 residues. V lost 1 base, J lost 0 bases, and 5 bases stayed unmatched. Here the CDR3 DNA reads TGTGCCAGCAGCTTAGTACAGGGGGTGAGCTCCTATAATTCACCCCTCCACTTT. The encoded protein is CASSLVQGVSSYNSPLHF.

The rearrangement joins TRBV5-1 to TRBJ1-6; 8 nucleotides agree with TRBD1. Germline V gene data show CDR1 as SGHRS and CDR2 as YFSETQ. V shed 1 base, J shed 11 bases, and the junction held 8 bases outside the gene matches. The CDR3 totals 15 residues. CDR3 amino acids: CASSLSPGQVTPLHF. In DNA, the CDR3 is TGCGCCAGCAGCTTGAGTCCGGGACAGGTGACACCCCTCCACTTT.

V and J are TRBV5-6 and TRBJ2-1; TRBD2 is a possible D gene (6 bases). CDR3 size: 14 residues. The V end lost 0 bases, the J end lost 9 bases, and 13 bases lay between the germline ends. Germline V gene sequence: CDR1 SGHDT, CDR2 YYEEEE. Here the CDR3 DNA reads TGTGCCAGCAGCTTGGTGACTAGAGAACTTGAGCAGTTCTTC. Translating it yields CASSLVTRELEQFF.

The chain is built from TRBV7-2 and TRBJ2-7; TRBD1 matches 9 bases. The V segment lost 0 bases and the J segment 8 bases; nucleotides outside the gene matches: 8. Germline loops: CDR1 SGHTA, CDR2 FQGNSA. This CDR3 spans 15 amino acids. CDR3 amino acids: CASSLAGRGQGKQYF. The CDR3 DNA is TGTGCCAGCAGCTTAGCGGGCCGGGGACAGGGTAAGCAGTACTTC.